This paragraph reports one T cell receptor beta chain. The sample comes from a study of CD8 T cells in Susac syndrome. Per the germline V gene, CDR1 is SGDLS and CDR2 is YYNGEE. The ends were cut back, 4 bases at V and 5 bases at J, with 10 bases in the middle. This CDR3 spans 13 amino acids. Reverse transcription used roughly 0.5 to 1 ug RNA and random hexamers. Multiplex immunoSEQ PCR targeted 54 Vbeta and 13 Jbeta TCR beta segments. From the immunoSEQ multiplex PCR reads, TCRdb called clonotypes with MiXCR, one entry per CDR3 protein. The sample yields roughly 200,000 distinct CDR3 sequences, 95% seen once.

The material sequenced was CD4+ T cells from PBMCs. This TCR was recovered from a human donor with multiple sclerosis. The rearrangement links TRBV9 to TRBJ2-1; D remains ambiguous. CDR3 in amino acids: CASSYRPDNEQFF. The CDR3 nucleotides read TGTGCCAGCAGCTACCGCCCCGACAATGAGCAGTTCTTC.